These T cell receptor beta chains were read from a single sample in a study of blood T cells in healthy people across ages. Via MiXCR, TCRdb re-called the 5' RACE reads, giving one row per CDR3 protein. The table lists 700,000 or so distinct CDR3 sequences, 20% to 25% of them singletons. Input material: blood. These TCRs come from a man in his 70s in good health. CDR3s include the opening cysteine and the closing phenylalanine or tryptophan. The order of the fields is CDR3 protein, CDR3 DNA, J gene, D gene, V gene, clone size. D genes are given only for firm matches. The size entry is marked missing in some rows and otherwise reads once, few, many or a size class.

cdr3_aa: CSVVAPQGNTIYF
cdr3_nt: TGCAGCGTTGTGGCTCCTCAAGGAAACACCATATATTTT
j_call: TRBJ1-3
d_call: NA
v_call: TRBV29-1
clone_size: NA

cdr3_aa: CASSPKNTDTQYF
cdr3_nt: TGTGCCAGCTCTCCTAAAAACACAGATACGCAGTATTTT
j_call: TRBJ2-3
d_call: NA
v_call: TRBV14
clone_size: few

cdr3_aa: CTSSRAGNYGYTF
cdr3_nt: TGTACCAGCAGCCGGGCAGGGAACTATGGCTACACCTTC
j_call: TRBJ1-2
d_call: NA
v_call: TRBV3-1
clone_size: few

cdr3_aa: CSAIGQNNEQFF
cdr3_nt: TGCAGTGCTATCGGACAGAACAATGAGCAGTTCTTC
j_call: TRBJ2-1
d_call: NA
v_call: TRBV20-1
clone_size: few

cdr3_aa: CASSLDPGTSEQYF
cdr3_nt: TGTGCCAGCAGCTTAGATCCAGGGACAAGCGAGCAGTACTTC
j_call: TRBJ2-7
d_call: NA
v_call: TRBV11-2
clone_size: few

cdr3_aa: CASRLISVGQETQYF
cdr3_nt: TGTGCCAGCAGACTTATCTCGGTGGGGCAAGAGACCCAGTACTTC
j_call: TRBJ2-5
d_call: NA
v_call: TRBV6-1
clone_size: NA

cdr3_aa: CSVRGAGQNTGELFF
cdr3_nt: TGCAGCGTCCGAGGGGCAGGGCAGAACACCGGGGAGCTGTTTTTT
j_call: TRBJ2-2
d_call: NA
v_call: TRBV29-1
clone_size: NA

cdr3_aa: CSARDLWRGEETQYF
cdr3_nt: TGCAGTGCTAGAGATCTATGGAGAGGAGAAGAGACCCAGTACTTC
j_call: TRBJ2-5
d_call: NA
v_call: TRBV20-1
clone_size: NA

cdr3_aa: CASSSSPVVQPQHF
cdr3_nt: TGTGCCAGCAGCTCTAGTCCGGTGGTTCAGCCCCAGCATTTT
j_call: TRBJ1-5
d_call: NA
v_call: TRBV7-2
clone_size: few

cdr3_aa: CASSPNTGADTQYF
cdr3_nt: TGCGCCAGCAGCCCGAACACGGGCGCAGATACGCAGTATTTT
j_call: TRBJ2-3
d_call: NA
v_call: TRBV5-1
clone_size: NA

cdr3_aa: CAGSLVGSANEKLFF
cdr3_nt: TGTGCCGGCAGCTTAGTGGGGTCGGCTAATGAAAAACTGTTTTTT
j_call: TRBJ1-4
d_call: NA
v_call: TRBV7-2
clone_size: NA

cdr3_aa: CSVVTDSYSSGNTIYF
cdr3_nt: TGCAGCGTCGTAACGGACAGTTACAGCTCTGGAAACACCATATATTTT
j_call: TRBJ1-3
d_call: NA
v_call: TRBV29-1
clone_size: NA

cdr3_aa: CASSLYSHGEGETQYF
cdr3_nt: TGTGCCAGCAGTTTATATAGCCATGGGGAAGGGGAGACCCAGTACTTC
j_call: TRBJ2-5
d_call: NA
v_call: TRBV28
clone_size: NA

cdr3_aa: CASSDQGRLENTQYF
cdr3_nt: TGTGCCAGCAGTGACCAGGGTCGGTTGGAGAATACGCAGTATTTT
j_call: TRBJ2-3
d_call: NA
v_call: TRBV6-6
clone_size: NA

cdr3_aa: CSARGQPNQPQHF
cdr3_nt: TGCAGTGCTAGGGGGCAGCCCAATCAGCCCCAGCATTTT
j_call: TRBJ1-5
d_call: NA
v_call: TRBV20-1
clone_size: NA

cdr3_aa: CASSQDRGTEAFF
cdr3_nt: TGTGCCAGCAGCCAAGATCGCGGCACTGAAGCTTTCTTT
j_call: TRBJ1-1
d_call: NA
v_call: TRBV3-1
clone_size: many

cdr3_aa: CATSTLQGREQYF
cdr3_nt: TGTGCCACCAGCACTTTACAGGGACGCGAGCAGTACTTC
j_call: TRBJ2-7
d_call: NA
v_call: TRBV15
clone_size: once

cdr3_aa: CASSLRLSSEAFF
cdr3_nt: TGTGCCAGCAGCCTTAGACTCTCTTCTGAAGCTTTCTTT
j_call: TRBJ1-1
d_call: NA
v_call: TRBV6-2/TRBV6-3
clone_size: once